This TCR beta chain was recorded in a study of cytomegalovirus exposure and HLA in healthy donors. Study background: The use of the same platform for the approximately 130 validation repertoires and the 550 to 700 first-cohort repertoires was reported by a later analysis. Study observations and caveats: A few of the chains that were CMV-associated were confirmed in vitro to be specific for CMV antigens. Reported results showed that the classifier diagnosed cytomegalovirus status with high specificity and sensitivity.

Profiled with immunoSEQ multiplex PCR; TCRdb holds only in-frame clones, not every one. This table holds around 200,000 clones, about 80% found once. With respect to this clone: Its specificity is unknown.

V shed 7 bases and J shed 2 bases, with 20 bases lying between them. The length of the CDR3 is 15 residues. Germline V CDR1 and CDR2: SQVTM, ANQGSEA. This chain connects TRBV29-1 to TRBJ1-1, with D possibly being TRBD1 (5 bases). Input material: PBMCs. The TCR originated in a woman aged 18-35 years in good health and CMV-seropositive. The CDR3: CSAADSGVGNTEAFF. DNA of the CDR3: TGCAGCGCCGCGGACTCGGGGGTGGGAAACACTGAAGCTTTCTTT.